Listed below are T cell receptor beta chains from one sample, sequenced in a study of blood T cell repertoires in COVID-19. Repertoires were generated with immunoSEQ multiplex PCR, while TCRdb's copy carries only in-frame clones and drops some. Of fewer than 45,000 clones detected, roughly 84% appear once; the ten largest clones hold 12% to 15%. Sequenced material: peripheral blood. These receptors came from a human donor in a cohort sampled during active COVID-19. The CDR3 runs from the conserved cysteine through the conserved F or W. The D gene is left open where the match is weak. Clone sizes are given selectively: once, few, many, or a class where the clone is expanded.

d_call | cdr3_length | j_call | clone_size | v_call | cdr3_aa | cdr3_nt
TRBD2 | 13 | TRBJ2-1 | - | TRBV5-5 | CASMGLGGNEQFF | TGTGCCAGCATGGGACTAGGGGGCAATGAGCAGTTCTTC
TRBD2 | 15 | TRBJ2-5 | once | TRBV6-5 | CASSYGVAGVETQYF | TGTGCCAGCAGTTACGGGGTAGCGGGGGTGGAGACCCAGTACTTC
- | 15 | TRBJ1-2 | - | TRBV6-5 | CASTLSHTVNYGYTF | TGTGCCAGCACCTTGTCCCATACGGTTAACTATGGCTACACCTTC
- | 13 | TRBJ2-3 | - | TRBV5-4 | CASSNRQADTQYF | TGTGCCAGCAGCAACAGACAGGCAGATACGCAGTATTTT
- | 13 | TRBJ2-7 | - | TRBV18 | CASSPRTENEQYF | TGTGCCAGCTCACCAAGGACAGAAAACGAGCAGTACTTC
TRBD2 | 18 | TRBJ2-3 | - | TRBV4-2 | CASSQELAGTVSTDTQYF | TGTGCCAGCAGCCAAGAACTAGCGGGGACCGTTAGCACAGATACGCAGTATTTT
- | 14 | TRBJ1-2 | once | TRBV29-1 | CSVGQSAENYGYTF | TGCAGCGTTGGTCAGTCTGCGGAGAATTATGGCTACACCTTC
- | 14 | TRBJ2-2 | - | TRBV7-2 | CASSLVRNTGELFF | TGTGCCAGCAGCTTAGTCAGGAACACCGGGGAGCTGTTTTTT
TRBD1 | 15 | TRBJ1-1 | - | TRBV2 | CASLPGNRGGTEAFF | TGTGCCAGCCTTCCGGGAAACAGGGGGGGTACTGAAGCTTTCTTT
- | 13 | TRBJ1-3 | - | TRBV2 | CASNSNPGNTIYF | TGTGCCAGCAATAGCAACCCTGGAAACACCATATATTTT
- | 12 | TRBJ1-2 | - | TRBV12-3/TRBV12-4 | CASSLAGYGYTF | TGTGCCAGCAGTTTGGCCGGGTATGGCTACACCTTC
TRBD2 | 16 | TRBJ2-3 | once | TRBV5-1 | CASSSNSGGGADTQYF | TGCGCCAGCAGCTCGAATAGCGGGGGGGGCGCAGATACGCAGTATTTT
TRBD1 | 15 | TRBJ1-3 | once | TRBV4-1 | CASSQAGQVEDTIYF | TGCGCCAGCAGCCAAGCGGGACAGGTAGAGGACACCATATATTTT
- | 14 | TRBJ1-1 | - | TRBV18 | CASSLEGAGGEAFF | TGTGCCAGCTCACTCGAAGGGGCAGGTGGTGAAGCTTTCTTT
TRBD2 | 17 | TRBJ2-5 | once | TRBV4-2 | CASSQDVVAGGQETQYF | TGTGCCAGCAGCCAAGATGTGGTGGCGGGGGGGCAAGAGACCCAGTACTTC
- | 14 | TRBJ1-5 | - | TRBV6-5 | CASSSLAGNQPQHF | TGTGCCAGCAGTTCCCTCGCAGGAAATCAGCCCCAGCATTTT
- | 14 | TRBJ1-4 | - | TRBV2 | CASSNPSGNEKLFF | TGTGCCAGCAGTAACCCCAGCGGGAATGAAAAACTGTTTTTT
- | 13 | TRBJ2-6 | - | TRBV6-5 | CASGLSGANVLTF | TGTGCCAGCGGGCTTTCTGGGGCCAACGTCCTGACTTTC
- | 13 | TRBJ2-7 | - | TRBV9 | CASSVAGRGEQYF | TGTGCCAGCAGCGTAGCAGGCAGGGGCGAGCAGTACTTC
TRBD2 | 18 | TRBJ2-5 | few | TRBV4-2 | CASSQAFLAGGTQETQYF | TGTGCCAGCAGCCAAGCATTCCTAGCGGGGGGGACACAAGAGACCCAGTACTTC
TRBD2 | 14 | TRBJ2-5 | - | TRBV6-2/TRBV6-3 | CASTPAGGQETQYF | TGTGCCAGCACCCCGGCGGGGGGGCAAGAGACCCAGTACTTC
- | 15 | TRBJ1-6 | - | TRBV10-2 | CASSRTVLRNSPLHF | TGCGCCAGCAGTCGGACAGTCTTGCGGAATTCACCCCTCCACTTT
- | 13 | TRBJ2-1 | - | TRBV6-5 | CASSLTVDNEQFF | TGTGCCAGCAGTCTAACAGTAGACAATGAGCAGTTCTTC
TRBD2 | 18 | TRBJ2-2 | once | TRBV7-2 | CASSLSGSSGWNTGELFF | TGTGCCAGCAGCTTAAGTGGGTCTAGCGGGTGGAACACCGGGGAGCTGTTTTTT
- | 15 | TRBJ2-1 | - | TRBV5-8 | CASSSPSRGYNEQFF | TGTGCCAGCAGCTCCCCATCTAGGGGCTACAATGAGCAGTTCTTC
- | 13 | TRBJ1-2 | - | TRBV9 | CASSVGLQGVYTF | TGTGCCAGCAGCGTAGGCTTGCAGGGCGTCTACACCTTC
- | 15 | TRBJ1-1 | few | TRBV7-9 | CASSLGSGINTEAFF | TGTGCCAGCAGCTTAGGAAGCGGAATCAACACTGAAGCTTTCTTT
TRBD2 | 16 | TRBJ2-3 | - | TRBV7-9 | CASSPWERGDTDTQYF | TGTGCCAGCAGCCCCTGGGAGCGGGGGGACACAGATACGCAGTATTTT
- | 15 | TRBJ2-2 | - | TRBV9 | CASSSRQINTGELFF | TGTGCCAGCAGCTCCCGACAGATAAACACCGGGGAGCTGTTTTTT
TRBD1 | 15 | TRBJ2-1 | - | TRBV4-1 | CASSRQAGGGDEQFF | TGCGCCAGCAGCCGGCAGGCAGGGGGTGGCGATGAGCAGTTCTTC
- | 15 | TRBJ2-5 | - | TRBV7-9 | CASSAAGTPGETQYF | TGTGCCAGCAGCGCCGCCGGGACACCGGGGGAGACCCAGTACTTC
TRBD1 | 14 | TRBJ2-3 | - | TRBV7-8 | CASSLVQQGDTQYF | TGTGCCAGCAGCTTAGTCCAACAGGGGGATACGCAGTATTTT
- | 15 | TRBJ1-3 | few | TRBV6-6 | CASSPGVGGGNTIYF | TGTGCCAGCAGTCCCGGGGTCGGTGGTGGAAACACCATATATTTT
- | 13 | TRBJ1-5 | - | TRBV19 | CASSDGWSQPQHF | TGTGCCAGTAGCGACGGATGGAGTCAGCCCCAGCATTTT
- | 12 | TRBJ2-3 | - | TRBV5-4 | CASAEGEDTQYF | TGTGCCAGCGCCGAGGGGGAAGATACGCAGTATTTT
- | 15 | TRBJ1-2 | - | TRBV19 | CASTPRDTANYGYTF | TGTGCCAGTACCCCCCGGGACACCGCTAACTATGGCTACACCTTC
- | 16 | TRBJ2-5 | - | TRBV5-6 | CASSLSGPRGSETQYF | TGTGCCAGCAGCTTGTCGGGCCCCAGGGGTTCCGAGACCCAGTACTTC
TRBD1 | 13 | TRBJ2-7 | - | TRBV29-1 | CSVGGQVQGEQYF | TGCAGCGTTGGTGGACAGGTTCAAGGCGAGCAGTACTTC
TRBD1 | 14 | TRBJ1-4 | - | TRBV4-1 | CAPSRQGAREKLFF | TGCGCCCCCAGCCGACAGGGGGCGCGTGAAAAACTGTTTTTT
- | 15 | TRBJ1-4 | once | TRBV19 | CASSPQGETNEKLFF | TGTGCCAGTAGTCCACAGGGTGAAACTAATGAAAAACTGTTTTTT
- | 11 | TRBJ1-4 | - | TRBV7-9 | CASSLNEKLFF | TGTGCCAGCAGCCTTAATGAAAAACTGTTTTTT
TRBD1 | 12 | TRBJ1-2 | - | TRBV6-2/TRBV6-3 | CASSSTGFGYTF | TGTGCCAGCAGTTCGACAGGGTTTGGCTACACCTTC
- | 13 | TRBJ1-2 | - | TRBV5-1 | CASSLDSYYGYTF | TGCGCCAGCAGCTTGGACAGCTACTATGGCTACACCTTC
- | 17 | TRBJ2-7 | - | TRBV6-1 | CASSEGYGTPILYEQYF | TGTGCCAGCAGTGAAGGGTATGGGACACCGATACTGTACGAGCAGTACTTC
TRBD1 | 16 | TRBJ2-3 | - | TRBV5-5 | CASSLQGAGGTDTQYF | TGTGCCAGCAGCCTACAGGGGGCGGGGGGCACAGATACGCAGTATTTT
- | 14 | TRBJ2-7 | - | TRBV4-2 | CASSQLLRSREQYF | TGTGCCAGCAGCCAATTACTCCGTAGTCGTGAGCAGTACTTC
- | 12 | TRBJ2-7 | - | TRBV10-3 | CAIRDGAYEQYF | TGTGCCATCAGGGACGGGGCCTACGAGCAGTACTTC
TRBD2 | 13 | TRBJ2-3 | - | TRBV7-3 | CASSRDYSSTQYF | TGTGCCAGCAGCCGGGACTATAGTAGTACGCAGTATTTT
- | 13 | TRBJ2-7 | - | TRBV19 | CASSIGGFDEQYF | TGTGCCAGTAGTATAGGAGGGTTCGACGAGCAGTACTTC
- | 13 | TRBJ2-4 | - | TRBV28 | CASSGDKINIQYF | TGTGCCAGCTCCGGGGACAAGATAAACATTCAGTACTTC
TRBD1 | 14 | TRBJ1-2 | - | TRBV18 | CASSTARGERGYTF | TGTGCCAGCTCAACGGCCAGGGGGGAGCGTGGCTACACCTTC
- | 15 | TRBJ1-2 | once | TRBV4-1 | CASSQVAGDSYGYTF | TGCGCCAGCAGCCAAGTGGCAGGGGATAGCTATGGCTACACCTTC
TRBD2 | 15 | TRBJ2-1 | once | TRBV7-2 | CASNTGTSGGVRQFF | TGTGCCAGCAACACAGGGACTAGCGGGGGTGTACGGCAGTTCTTC
- | 16 | TRBJ1-2 | - | TRBV5-4 | CASSSPYPQTNYGYTF | TGTGCCAGCAGCTCACCTTACCCACAGACTAACTATGGCTACACCTTC
TRBD1 | 14 | TRBJ2-5 | - | TRBV7-9 | CASSFKTGAETQYF | TGTGCCAGCAGCTTTAAGACAGGGGCAGAGACCCAGTACTTC